This passage covers 26 T cell receptor beta chains from one sample sequenced in a study of human T cells and chemical hapten exposure. Noted time point: patch test 3, about 24 weeks after DPC sensitization. The treatment denotes: therapeutic diphenylcyclopropenone sensitization with weekly scalp DPC. TCRdb processed the RACE reads anew with MiXCR; each CDR3 protein has one entry. The repertoire holds more than 95,000 distinct CDR3 sequences, under 40% seen once, with about 2.9% in the top ten. Sequencing was performed on whole blood, taken in connection with sensitization to the hapten diphenylcyclopropenone (DPC). The origin of the receptors is a man between 35 and 55 years old with alopecia areata. Some clones in this sample may be carry-over from other donors' samples.

The gene calls are TRBV18 and TRBJ2-6, with D perhaps TRBD1 (5 bases). This CDR3 comprises 18 residues. V was pared by 1 base and J by 0 bases, with 13 bases between. Looked up from germline, CDR1 is KGHSH and CDR2 is LQKENI. The CDR3 reads CASSPQGITTSGANVLTF. DNA for the CDR3: TGTGCCAGCTCACCACAGGGGATAACTACCTCTGGGGCCAACGTCCTGACTTTC.

CDR3 nucleotides: TGTGCCAGCAGTTTAGGTGGTCGTAGCACAGATACGCAGTATTTT. It encodes CASSLGGRSTDTQYF. The chain recombines TRBV28 with TRBJ2-3; D unresolved. Germline V gene data show CDR1 as MDHEN and CDR2 as SYDVKM. The CDR3 totals 15 residues. V was shortened by 2 bases and J by 0 bases, with 9 bases between the two germline ends.

The J gene is TRBJ1-6, the V gene TRBV7-9; D call uncertain. CDR3 length equals 12 residues. Germline assignment: CDR1 SEHNR and CDR2 FQNEAQ (reference sequence). Trimming took 1 base from V and 5 from J, leaving 0 bases between them. This chain's CDR3 is CASSLDNSPLHF. DNA of the CDR3: TGTGCCAGCAGCTTAGATAATTCACCCCTCCACTTT.

The rearrangement joins TRBV28 to TRBJ1-1; D uncertain. Germline V gene data show CDR1 as MDHEN and CDR2 as SYDVKM. This CDR3 region has 13 residues. V was shortened by 8 bases and J by 1 base, with 11 bases between the two germline ends. Here the CDR3 DNA reads TGTGCCAGCTACGGGCAGGCGAACACTGAAGCTTTCTTT. It is translated as CASYGQANTEAFF.

The chain is built from TRBV3-1 and TRBJ2-1; 10 nucleotides align to TRBD2. CDR1 and CDR2 (germline): LGHDT, YNNKEL (reference sequence). This CDR3 has 18 residues. V gave up 0 bases and J gave up 4 bases; unmatched junction bases: 9. The CDR3 DNA reads as TGTGCCAGCAGCCAAGAGGGGGAGCGGGAGGGCCGGTACAATGAGCAGTTCTTC. Translation gives CASSQEGEREGRYNEQFF.

The rearrangement uses TRBV7-8 and TRBJ1-4; D possibly corresponds to TRBD1 (5 bases). The CDR3 spans 16 residues. The V and J ends lost 0 bases and 0 bases respectively, with 8 bases between them. Germline values: CDR1 SGHVS, CDR2 FQNEAQ. The CDR3 spells CASSLALGATNEKLFF. The CDR3 DNA sequence: TGTGCCAGCAGCTTAGCGCTAGGGGCAACTAATGAAAAACTGTTTTTT.

This rearrangement joins TRBV7-9 to TRBJ2-3; TRBD2 matches 7 bases. The germline V gene has CDR1 SEHNR and CDR2 FQNEAQ (reference sequence). The CDR3 contains 14 residues. The J segment lost 4 bases and the V segment lost 5 bases, leaving 6 bases of the junction unmatched. The CDR3 nucleotides are TGTGCCAGCAGCACAGGACTAGTTTCAGATACGCAGTATTTT. Its translation: CASSTGLVSDTQYF.

The rearrangement joins TRBV6-5 to TRBJ2-5, with TRBD1 identical over 7 bases. The CDR3 loop spans 15 amino acids. With 8 bases clipped from V and 4 bases from J, the junction kept 13 bases outside the gene matches. Germline CDR1 is MNHEY and CDR2 is SVGAGI. CDR3 sequence: CASCRDSAVRETQYF. DNA for the CDR3: TGTGCCAGCTGCCGGGACAGTGCCGTCAGAGAGACCCAGTACTTC.

This clonotype has a handful of counts. The chain employs TRBV6-2 or TRBV6-3 and TRBJ2-3, with D possibly being TRBD2 (6 bases). The CDR3 has 12 residues. The germline V and J ends were trimmed by 11 bases and 4 bases, with 13 bases remaining between them. Germline assignment: CDR1 MNHEY and CDR2 SVGEGT. The CDR3 nucleotides are TGTGCCTCCGCGGGACCGTCAGATACGCAGTATTTT. Protein sequence: CASAGPSDTQYF.

The chain combines TRBV20-1 with TRBJ2-7, with a possible D match to TRBD2 (6 bases). Trimming left V 3 bases short and J 9 bases short, with 9 bases between. Germline CDR1 and CDR2: DFQATT and SNEGSKA (reference sequence). The CDR3 length is 10 residues. The CDR3 sequence is CSASQEGQYF. CDR3 coding DNA: TGCAGTGCTAGTCAGGAGGGGCAGTACTTC.

CDR3 sequence (DNA): TGTGCCAGTCAGTGGGCGGCGAACACTGAAGCTTTCTTT. This sequence encodes CASQWAANTEAFF. The chain uses TRBV7-9 and TRBJ1-1; D uncertain. CDR1 and CDR2 (germline): SEHNR, FQNEAQ (reference sequence). The CDR3 has 13 residues. V was shortened by 9 bases and J by 1 base, with 12 bases between the two germline ends.

V is TRBV10-3 and J is TRBJ2-1, with 9 bases lining up with TRBD2. Germline trimming cut 0 bases from V and 2 bases from J; bases unmatched to any gene: 2. Germline assignment: CDR1 ENHRY and CDR2 SYGVKD. This CDR3 comprises 16 residues. The chain's CDR3 is CAISESASGTYNEQFF. Written as DNA, the CDR3 is TGTGCCATCAGTGAGTCGGCTAGCGGGACCTACAATGAGCAGTTCTTC.

This chain joins TRBV18 and TRBJ2-5; 8 nucleotides align to TRBD1. This CDR3 has 14 residues. CDR1 is KGHSH and CDR2 is LQKENI in the germline V gene. Trimming at V came to 4 bases and at J to 4 bases, leaving 5 bases not matched to a gene. As DNA, the CDR3 is TGTGCCAGCTCACTCCGGACAGGGTTAGAGACCCAGTACTTC. Translation: CASSLRTGLETQYF.

CDR3 residues: CASSFAGPRGYEQYF. CDR3 sequence (DNA): TGTGCCAGCAGCTTTGCGGGGCCCAGAGGCTACGAGCAGTACTTC. The chain couples TRBV12-1 to TRBJ2-7; TRBD2 is taken as the D call from the table, unchecked against the DNA. TRBV12-1 is given as a pseudogene. CDR3 length: 15 residues.

This clonotype was detected a few times. The V gene is TRBV6-2 or TRBV6-3, the J gene TRBJ2-1, with D perhaps TRBD2 (5 bases). The CDR3 length is 12 residues. Germline V gene sequence: CDR1 MNHEY, CDR2 SVGEGT. Trimming stripped 1 base from V and 15 bases from J, with 13 bases between. The CDR3 loop is CASSYFTGIRFF. CDR3 in DNA: TGTGCCAGCAGTTACTTTACCGGGATTCGGTTCTTC.

The chain has TRBV12-3 or TRBV12-4 and TRBJ1-5; the D gene is possibly TRBD1 (5 bases). The length of the CDR3 is 16 residues. Trimming pared 1 base from V and 0 bases from J, leaving 10 bases between. CDR3 DNA sequence: TGTGCCAGCAGTTTAGGGACACCATATAGCAATCAGCCCCAGCATTTT. Translated, it gives CASSLGTPYSNQPQHF.

This chain links TRBV6-5 with TRBJ2-6; D remains unclear. Trimming cost V 7 bases and J 0 bases, with 10 bases left between them. This CDR3 contains 15 residues. Germline CDR1 is MNHEY and CDR2 is SVGAGI. The CDR3 DNA is TGTGCCAGCACCCGTCAGAGCTCTGGGGCCAACGTCCTGACTTTC. Translated, it gives CASTRQSSGANVLTF.

This rearrangement joins TRBV7-8 to TRBJ2-1; 10 nucleotides align to TRBD2. The CDR3 sequence is 17 residues long. V was pared by 2 bases and J by 5 bases, with 9 bases of the junction left unmatched. Germline CDR1 SGHVS, CDR2 FQNEAQ. CDR3 residues: CASSLWASGSTHNEQFF. The CDR3 DNA is TGTGCCAGCAGCTTATGGGCTAGCGGGAGTACACACAATGAGCAGTTCTTC.

DNA of the CDR3: TGCAGCGTGCCCCGAGGAAACGAGCAGTACTTC. Translating it yields CSVPRGNEQYF. The rearrangement uses TRBV29-1 and TRBJ2-7; D gene uncertain. Per germline, CDR1 SQVTM and CDR2 ANQGSEA. V lost 6 bases and J lost 5, with 11 bases in between. The CDR3 contains 11 residues.

This clonotype turned up a few times. The V and J genes are TRBV6-2 or TRBV6-3 and TRBJ1-2; the match to TRBD1 covers 10 bases. This CDR3 comprises 16 residues. Germline values: CDR1 MNHEY, CDR2 SVGEGT. After removal of 4 bases from V and 8 bases from J, the junction contained 13 bases not matched to a gene. This CDR3 reads CASSSPGQGPSRGYTF. CDR3 DNA: TGTGCCAGCAGTTCACCGGGACAGGGGCCTTCCCGGGGCTACACCTTC.

The chain carries TRBV9 and TRBJ2-5; a weak D match, TRBD2 (5 bases). Germline values: CDR1 SGDLS, CDR2 YYNGEE. The CDR3 spans 16 residues. Deletions cut 4 bases from V and 2 bases from J, with 18 bases between. CDR3 nucleotide sequence: TGTGCCAGCAGCAAGACCCCCCGGGGAGATCAAGAGACCCAGTACTTC. Translating gives CASSKTPRGDQETQYF.

This clonotype was detected only a few times. This rearrangement joins TRBV29-1 to TRBJ1-5, with a tentative D call TRBD1 (6 bases). V was trimmed by 4 bases and J by 5 bases, leaving 12 bases between them. Germline V gene lookup returns CDR1 SQVTM and CDR2 ANQGSEA. CDR3 size: 13 residues. DNA for the CDR3: TGCAGCGTTGTCTGGGGGCTCGATCAGCCCCAGCATTTT. This sequence encodes CSVVWGLDQPQHF. Looking up the rest from reference TRBV29-1 and TRBJ1-5 gives the full variable domain: SAVISQKPSRDICQRGTSLTIQCQVDSQVTMMFWYRQQPGQSLTLIATANQGSEATYESGFVIDKFPISRPNLTFSTLTVSNMSPEDSSIYLCSVVWGLDQPQHFGDGTRLSIL.

The V and J genes are TRBV5-6 and TRBJ1-5, with D maybe TRBD1 (5 bases). Looked up from germline, CDR1 is SGHDT and CDR2 is YYEEEE. The CDR3 runs 16 residues. The V and J ends lost 3 bases and 3 bases respectively, with 16 bases between them. CDR3 amino acids: CASSSTGKGFNQPQHF. Here the CDR3 DNA reads TGTGCCAGCAGCTCAACGGGGAAGGGGTTCAATCAGCCCCAGCATTTT.

The V call is TRBV28, the J call TRBJ1-1; D is unresolved. Germline values: CDR1 MDHEN, CDR2 SYDVKM. Trimming removed 5 bases at V and 6 bases at J, with 10 bases between. The CDR3 covers 12 residues. The DNA for the CDR3 is TGTGCCAGCAGTGTAATAGGCGCTGAAGCTTTCTTT. Protein: CASSVIGAEAFF.

V usage is TRBV7-9 and J usage is TRBJ2-7, with TRBD2 matching over 11 bases. The CDR3 consists of 14 residues. Trimming cost V 6 bases and J 1 base; bases outside gene matches: 2. CDR1 is SEHNR and CDR2 is FQNEAQ in the germline V gene (reference sequence). DNA of the CDR3: TGTGCCAGCAGTACTAGCGGGAGTTCCTACGAGCAGTACTTC. Protein product: CASSTSGSSYEQYF.

The chain is built from TRBV20-1 and TRBJ2-1, with D possibly being TRBD2 (7 bases). Trimming cost V 6 bases and J 4 bases, with 16 bases left between them. This CDR3 is 14 amino acids long. The V gene's germline CDR1 is DFQATT and CDR2 SNEGSKA (reference sequence). CDR3: CSARGGRLYNEQFF. The CDR3 coding sequence is TGCAGTGCCAGGGGCGGGAGACTATACAATGAGCAGTTCTTC.